The entry that follows covers one T cell receptor beta chain sequence. Its cognate antigen is unknown. People whose metastatic non-small-cell lung cancer was chemo-refractory got focal radiation along with CTLA-4 blockade by ipilimumab. The sample is drawn from a study of radiotherapy plus CTLA-4 blockade in lung cancer. Study information: Objective responses were recorded in roughly 20% of patients, with disease control recorded in 31%. The study, taken as a whole, reports: Subsequent to radiotherapy plus ipilimumab, tumor-derived TCR clones underwent expansion in blood.

The CDR3 extends over 13 amino acids. The germline gives CDR1 MGHRA, CDR2 YSYEKL. The V end was cut by 1 base, the J end by 3 bases, with 3 bases between. Repertoires were generated with immunoSEQ multiplex PCR, while TCRdb's copy carries only in-frame clones and drops some. Of 65,000 to 85,000 clones in the sample, roughly four fifths were seen once. This clonotype originated in a human donor with non-small cell lung cancer whose response to radiotherapy plus ipilimumab could not be evaluated. The sample was peripheral blood, taken from a patient treated with radiotherapy plus ipilimumab. The gene calls are TRBV4-1 and TRBJ2-2; D gene ambiguous. CDR3 DNA: TGCGCCAGCAGCCAAGCGTACACCGGGGAGCTGTTTTTT. This sequence encodes CASSQAYTGELFF.